These T cell receptor beta chains were read from a single sample in a study of PD-1 blockade in classical Hodgkin lymphoma. Sequencing was performed with immunoSEQ multiplex PCR; in TCRdb, only in-frame clones are kept and a portion is missing. The data contain 35,000 to 50,000 clones, 75% to 85% of them singletons. Sequenced here: peripheral blood mononuclear cells (PBMCs), sampled at baseline. Receptors originate from a human donor with classical Hodgkin lymphoma. The CDR3 runs from the conserved cysteine through the conserved F or W. D genes are given only for firm matches. Only some rows state a clone size, as once, few, many or a class for expanded clones.

- - TRBJ2-3 TRBV5-1 CASSPRGDTSTDTQYF TGCGCCAGCAGCCCCCGGGGGGACACTAGCACAGATACGCAGTATTTT
- few TRBJ2-1 TRBV19 CATTPGPSYNEQFF TGTGCCACCACGCCTGGGCCCTCCTACAATGAGCAGTTCTTC
- few TRBJ2-7 TRBV10-3 CATTQGGYEQYF TGTGCCACCACCCAGGGGGGTTACGAGCAGTACTTC
TRBD1 - TRBJ1-4 TRBV11-2 CASSQGQRDEKLFF TGTGCCAGCAGCCAGGGACAGAGGGATGAAAAACTGTTTTTT
TRBD1 - TRBJ2-7 TRBV6-5 CASSFDRGRYEQYF TGTGCCAGCAGTTTTGACAGGGGGAGGTACGAGCAGTACTTC
TRBD1 few TRBJ2-5 TRBV5-1 CASSPGTGGSETQYF TGCGCCAGCAGCCCCGGGACAGGGGGCTCAGAGACCCAGTACTTC
TRBD1 - TRBJ1-3 TRBV7-7 CASSLGQGQNTIYF TGTGCTAGCAGCTTAGGACAGGGCCAAAACACCATATATTTT
- - TRBJ1-4 TRBV28 CASSPRAEKLFF TGTGCCAGCAGTCCCCGAGCTGAAAAACTGTTTTTT
TRBD2 - TRBJ2-7 TRBV7-9 CASSTRLAGLAYEQYF TGTGCCAGCAGCACACGGCTAGCGGGATTAGCCTACGAGCAGTACTTC
TRBD2 - TRBJ2-2 TRBV19 CASRVHQRELGGTGELFF TGTGCCAGTAGAGTCCATCAGCGGGAGCTGGGGGGCACCGGGGAGCTGTTTTTT
- many TRBJ1-5 TRBV19 CASSRPGYSNQPQHF TGTGCCAGTAGTCGGCCGGGTTATAGCAATCAGCCCCAGCATTTT
TRBD1 - TRBJ1-4 TRBV11-3 CASSSERQGKLFF TGTGCCAGCAGTTCCGAAAGACAGGGAAAACTGTTTTTT
- - TRBJ2-1 TRBV5-1 CASSRSKTHWQFF TGCGCCAGCAGCCGCTCAAAGACCCACTGGCAGTTCTTC
- - TRBJ2-7 TRBV6-6 CASSYSGLYEQYF TGTGCCAGCAGTTACTCGGGTCTCTACGAGCAGTACTTC
- - TRBJ1-1 TRBV28 CASSLGAGDTEAFF TGTGCCAGCAGTTTGGGGGCAGGCGACACTGAAGCTTTCTTT
- - TRBJ1-1 TRBV4-2 CASSSEMNTEAFF TGTGCCAGCAGCTCCGAAATGAACACTGAAGCTTTCTTT
- once TRBJ1-2 TRBV4-3 CASSPRDVNYGYTF TGCGCCAGCAGCCCGAGGGACGTCAACTATGGCTACACCTTC
TRBD1 - TRBJ2-5 TRBV7-7 CASSQGTGGQETQYF TGTGCTAGCAGCCAGGGGACAGGGGGTCAAGAGACCCAGTACTTC
TRBD1 medium-sized TRBJ1-5 TRBV28 CASRPTGAFNQPQHF TGTGCCAGCAGACCGACAGGGGCGTTCAATCAGCCCCAGCATTTT
- - TRBJ1-4 TRBV2 CASRQGGEKLFF TGTGCCAGCAGACAGGGCGGTGAAAAACTGTTTTTT
TRBD2 - TRBJ2-3 TRBV7-9 CASSLKTGRAADTQYF TGTGCCAGCAGCTTGAAGACCGGGAGGGCCGCAGATACGCAGTATTTT
TRBD2 - TRBJ2-2 TRBV10-1 CASSGGDFANTGELFF TGCGCCAGCAGCGGGGGGGATTTCGCGAACACCGGGGAGCTGTTTTTT
TRBD1 - TRBJ2-1 TRBV29-1 CSVGRQGWQQFF TGCAGCGTTGGACGACAGGGATGGCAGCAGTTCTTC
TRBD1 - TRBJ2-7 TRBV6-1 CASSEDQGADEQYF TGTGCCAGCAGTGAAGACCAGGGGGCGGACGAGCAGTACTTC
TRBD2 - TRBJ2-7 TRBV2 CASMRTSVVYEQYF TGTGCCAGCATGAGGACTAGTGTTGTCTACGAGCAGTACTTC
- - TRBJ2-7 TRBV4-3 CASSQDSGQYSYEQYF TGCGCCAGCAGCCAAGATTCAGGACAGTACTCCTACGAGCAGTACTTC
- - TRBJ1-4 TRBV19 CASSITATNEKLFF TGTGCCAGTAGTATAACAGCAACTAATGAAAAACTGTTTTTT
TRBD1 - TRBJ1-5 TRBV29-1 CSVAQTGTNQPQHF TGCAGCGTAGCTCAGACAGGGACTAATCAGCCCCAGCATTTT
TRBD2 - TRBJ2-5 TRBV7-2 CASSPGLAGGRQETQYF TGTGCCAGCAGCCCGGGGCTAGCGGGAGGACGGCAAGAGACCCAGTACTTC
TRBD1 - TRBJ2-7 TRBV5-8 CASSFVDRELRNEQYF TGTGCCAGCAGCTTTGTTGACAGGGAACTAAGGAACGAGCAGTACTTC